This TCR beta chain came from a study of post-analysis software for immune sequencing data. Study-wide background: Disease courses included relapsing-remitting, secondary progressive and progressive-relapsing multiple sclerosis. Study findings and constraints: Significantly lower normalized Chao1 diversity was found in patients with multiple sclerosis relative to controls. The study found TRBV5-6, TRBV5-1 and TRBV20-1 among four to six TRBV segments more frequent in patients than controls. Batch-matched samples strongly co-clustered by F measure.

Trimming left V 4 bases short and J 3 bases short, with 13 bases between. Germline CDR1 and CDR2: SQVTM and ANQGSEA. This CDR3 has 13 residues. With regard to this clonotype: The antigen is unknown.

Prepared libraries of TCR beta cDNA carried unique molecular identifiers. TCRdb recomputed calls from the PCR reads with MiXCR, one row per CDR3 protein. The table shows about 500,000 distinct CDR3 sequences, with roughly 45% occurring only once. The V gene is TRBV29-1, the J gene TRBJ2-7; D not resolved. This clonotype originated in a girl aged 10 to 17 with multiple sclerosis. What was sequenced was blood. The CDR3 loop reads CSVVWQLHYEQYF. The CDR3 region has the DNA TGCAGCGTTGTTTGGCAGTTACACTACGAGCAGTACTTC.